These T cell receptor beta chains were read from a single sample in a study of blood T cell repertoires in COVID-19. Assay: immunoSEQ multiplex PCR; the TCRdb copy retains only in-frame clones and omits some. Of approximately 94,000 clones detected, around 90% appear once; the ten largest clones hold 4.8%. Sequenced sample: peripheral blood. The receptors stem from a woman of 80 years or more with active COVID-19. Each CDR3 is given with its conserved first and last residue. The D gene is left open where the match is weak. Rows give clone size only sometimes, using once, few, many, or a class for an expanded clone.

>TRBV19|TRBD2|.|TRBJ2-1
TGTGCCAGTAGTGGCAGGGAGGGCCAATCCTACAATGAGCAGTTCTTC
CASSGREGQSYNEQFF
>TRBV7-2|.|.|TRBJ2-5
TGTGCCAGCAGCTTAGCTGAGGCGGTTGGTGGGACCCAGTACTTC
CASSLAEAVGGTQYF
>TRBV5-6|.|.|TRBJ1-1
TGTGCCAGCAGCTTGACCCTCGGACTACCTCGAAACACTGAAGCTTTCTTT
CASSLTLGLPRNTEAFF
>TRBV10-3|.|.|TRBJ2-1
TGTGCCATCAGTGAGTCGAGGGCGGGCGATGAGCAGTTCTTC
CAISESRAGDEQFF
>TRBV11-2|.|once|TRBJ2-4
TGTGCCAGCAGCTTGACCCTGGGCAACATTCAGTACTTC
CASSLTLGNIQYF
>TRBV6-5|TRBD1|.|TRBJ1-2
TGTGCCAGCAGTTCCCCTCACAGGGGGCACTATGGCTACACCTTC
CASSSPHRGHYGYTF
>TRBV7-2|TRBD2|.|TRBJ2-5
TGTGCCAGCAGCTCCTGGGGACTAGCGGAAGAGACCCAGTACTTC
CASSSWGLAEETQYF
>TRBV11-1|TRBD2|.|TRBJ2-5
TGTGCCAGCAGCTTGTGGACTAGCGGGAAAGAGACCCAGTACTTC
CASSLWTSGKETQYF
>TRBV28|TRBD2|.|TRBJ2-1
TGTGCCAGCAGTTTCGGCGGGAGGGACAATGAGCAGTTCTTC
CASSFGGRDNEQFF
>TRBV28|TRBD1|few|TRBJ1-6
TGTGCCAGCAGTCTCCCAGCCGGGACAGGGGGTTCACCCCTCCACTTT
CASSLPAGTGGSPLHF
>TRBV11-2|TRBD1|.|TRBJ2-7
TGTGCCAGCAGCTTGGGGACAGGGGGGTCCTACGAGCAGTACTTC
CASSLGTGGSYEQYF
>TRBV30|.|.|TRBJ1-1
TGTGCCTGGTCCTTGAACACTGAAGCTTTCTTT
CAWSLNTEAFF
>TRBV5-1|TRBD2|once|TRBJ2-3
TGCGCCAGCAACTTCGGGCCTAGCGGGAGTGGTGATGATACGCAGTATTTT
CASNFGPSGSGDDTQYF
>TRBV7-9|TRBD2|.|TRBJ2-7
TGTGCCAGCAGCTTAGCGATAATAGCGGGGGGGAACTACGAGCAGTACTTC
CASSLAIIAGGNYEQYF
>TRBV5-1|TRBD2|.|TRBJ2-3
TGCGCCAGCAGCTTGTGGCGGGAGGGCCCCACAGATACGCAGTATTTT
CASSLWREGPTDTQYF
>TRBV27|TRBD1|once|TRBJ1-6
TGTGCCAGCAGTTCTGGACAGGGAAATTCACCCCTCCACTTT
CASSSGQGNSPLHF
>TRBV5-4|TRBD1|.|TRBJ2-7
TGTGCCAGCAGCGCCGGGACAGGGGTCCACGAGCAGTACTTC
CASSAGTGVHEQYF
>TRBV7-8|.|.|TRBJ2-3
TGTGCCAGCAGCTTAGCAGTACACACAGATACGCAGTATTTT
CASSLAVHTDTQYF
>TRBV25-1|.|.|TRBJ2-3
TGTGCCAGCAGCTCAACGGAGAGGGGCACAGATACGCAGTATTTT
CASSSTERGTDTQYF
>TRBV29-1|TRBD1|few|TRBJ2-7
TGCAGCGGGATGGACAGGCCCGACAACGAGCAGTACTTC
CSGMDRPDNEQYF
>TRBV28|TRBD1|.|TRBJ1-4
TGTGCCAGCAGTCCCACCCCAGACAGGGTTGAAAAACTGTTTTTT
CASSPTPDRVEKLFF
>TRBV12-5|.|.|TRBJ2-1
TGTGCTAGTGGTGCAGGGGTTAAGAATGAGCAGTTCTTC
CASGAGVKNEQFF
>TRBV7-9|.|.|TRBJ2-5
TGTGCCAGCAGCCTTTGGCCCCAAATACAAGAGACCCAGTACTTC
CASSLWPQIQETQYF
>TRBV28|TRBD2|.|TRBJ2-3
TGTGCCAGCAGTTCCCTAGCGGGATTCTCAGATACGCAGTATTTT
CASSSLAGFSDTQYF
>TRBV6-2/TRBV6-3|TRBD2|once|TRBJ2-5
TGTGCCAGCAGCCGTTCTACTAGCGGGAGATCAGAGACCCAGTACTTC
CASSRSTSGRSETQYF
>TRBV27|.|once|TRBJ2-2
TGTGCCACCGCCAGGGCACCGAACACCGGGGAGCTGTTTTTT
CATARAPNTGELFF
>TRBV30|TRBD1|.|TRBJ2-4
TGTGCCTCCCTTGGGACAGGACAGTACTTC
CASLGTGQYF
>TRBV19|.|once|TRBJ1-5
TGTGCCAGTAGTCTAACCCTCGACACATATAGCAATCAGCCCCAGCATTTT
CASSLTLDTYSNQPQHF
>TRBV3-1/TRBV3-2|.|once|TRBJ1-4
TGTGCCAGCAGACGACTAGCTGAAAAACTGTTTTTT
CASRRLAEKLFF
>TRBV27|.|once|TRBJ2-5
TGTGCCAGCAGTTTGGAAGCGGGTGAGACCCAGTACTTC
CASSLEAGETQYF
>TRBV4-3|TRBD1|.|TRBJ1-2
TGCGCCAGCAGCCAAGATTTAACAGGGGGCCGATATGGCTACACCTTC
CASSQDLTGGRYGYTF
>TRBV18|TRBD1|.|TRBJ1-2
TGTGCCAGCTCACCCGGGACAGGGGGGAACTATGGCTACACCTTC
CASSPGTGGNYGYTF
>TRBV24-1|TRBD1|.|TRBJ2-3
TGTGCCACCAGTGAGCTCGGGACAGGGGGCGTGGATACGCAGTATTTT
CATSELGTGGVDTQYF
>TRBV3-1/TRBV3-2|.|.|TRBJ1-2
TGTGCCAGCAGCCGACAGAGTAACTATGGCTACACCTTC
CASSRQSNYGYTF